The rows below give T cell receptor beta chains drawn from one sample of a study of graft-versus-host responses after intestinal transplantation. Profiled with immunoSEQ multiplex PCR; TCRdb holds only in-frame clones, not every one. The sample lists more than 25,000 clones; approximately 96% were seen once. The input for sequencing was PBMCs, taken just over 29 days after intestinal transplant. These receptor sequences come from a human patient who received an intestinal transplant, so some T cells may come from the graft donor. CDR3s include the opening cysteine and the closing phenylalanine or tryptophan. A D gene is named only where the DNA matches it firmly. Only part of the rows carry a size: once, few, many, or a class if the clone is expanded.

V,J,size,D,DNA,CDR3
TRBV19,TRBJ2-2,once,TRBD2,TGTGCCAGTAGTATGTTGAATAGCGGGAGTGTGTATTGGAACACCGGGGAGCTGTTTTTT,CASSMLNSGSVYWNTGELFF
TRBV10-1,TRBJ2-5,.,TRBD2,TGCGCCAGCAGTGACGGGGGGAGAGAGACCCAGTACTTC,CASSDGGRETQYF
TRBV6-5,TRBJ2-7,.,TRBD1,TGTGCCAGCAGTTACTCGCAGGGGGCGGGGGAGCAGTACTTC,CASSYSQGAGEQYF
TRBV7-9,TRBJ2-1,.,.,TGTGCCAGCAGTTTTCAGGGGTGGGGAACTAGCCAAAATGAGCAGTTCTTC,CASSFQGWGTSQNEQFF
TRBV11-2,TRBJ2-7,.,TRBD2,TGTGCCAGCAGCTTAGGGACTAGCTACGAGCAGTACTTC,CASSLGTSYEQYF
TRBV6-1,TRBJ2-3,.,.,TGTGCCAGCAGTGAGTCAGAGGAGCGGCATACGCAGTATTTT,CASSESEERHTQYF
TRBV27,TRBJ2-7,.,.,TGTGCCAGCAGTTTACCGGGCAACGAGCAGTACTTC,CASSLPGNEQYF
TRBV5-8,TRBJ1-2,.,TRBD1,TGTGCCAGCAGCGAAACGGGACAGACATATGGCTACACCTTC,CASSETGQTYGYTF
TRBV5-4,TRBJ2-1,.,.,TGTGCCAGCAGCCCGGGGTTAGCGGAGGTTTTCAATGAGCAGTTCTTC,CASSPGLAEVFNEQFF
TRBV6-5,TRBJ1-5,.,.,TGTGCCAGCAACCAAGGCCGCAATCAGCCCCAGCATTTT,CASNQGRNQPQHF
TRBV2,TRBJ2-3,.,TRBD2,TGTGCCAGCAGTGAACTTGGGAGGGCATCTAGCACAGATACGCAGTATTTT,CASSELGRASSTDTQYF
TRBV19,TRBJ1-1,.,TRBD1,TGTGCCAGTAGTATAAGGCGGGACAGAATGAACACTGAAGCTTTCTTT,CASSIRRDRMNTEAFF
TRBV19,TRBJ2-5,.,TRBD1,TGTGCCAATAACAGGGGGCGAGAGACCCAGTACTTC,CANNRGRETQYF
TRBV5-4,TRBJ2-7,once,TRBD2,TGTGCCAGCTCGAGGGAGGGGTGGACCGAGCAGTACTTC,CASSREGWTEQYF
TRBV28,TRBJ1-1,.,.,TGTGCCAGCAACACACCGAACACTGAAGCTTTCTTT,CASNTPNTEAFF
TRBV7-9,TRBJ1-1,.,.,TGTGCCAGCAGCTTAGCGCAGGGACTGAACACTGAAGCTTTCTTT,CASSLAQGLNTEAFF
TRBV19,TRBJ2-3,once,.,TGTGCCAGTAGTATTGGACGGAGCACAGATACGCAGTATTTT,CASSIGRSTDTQYF
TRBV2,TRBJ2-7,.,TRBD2,TGTGCCAGCAGGGAGGTGTCGGGACTAGCGGACGAGCAGTACTTC,CASREVSGLADEQYF
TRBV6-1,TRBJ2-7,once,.,TGTGCCAGCAGCGATTACGAGCAGTACTTC,CASSDYEQYF
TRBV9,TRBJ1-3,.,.,TGTGCCAGCAGCGTAGTGGACGCCCACTCTGGAAACACCATATATTTT,CASSVVDAHSGNTIYF
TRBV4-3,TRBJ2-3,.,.,TGCGCCAGCAGCCAAGCCATAAATAGGGGGGAGACAGATACGCAGTATTTT,CASSQAINRGETDTQYF
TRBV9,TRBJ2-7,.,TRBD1,TGTGCCAGCAGCGCCACCGGGACAGCCTACGAGCAGTACTTC,CASSATGTAYEQYF
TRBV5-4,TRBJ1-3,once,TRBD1,TGTGCCAGCAGCAGGGACAGGGCTGGAAACACCATATATTTT,CASSRDRAGNTIYF
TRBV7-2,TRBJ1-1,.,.,TGTGCCAGCAGTTCCATACTCGGGGGGGCCGGGGCTTTCTTT,CASSSILGGAGAFF
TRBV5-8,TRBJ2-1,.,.,TGTGCCAGCAGCCCGAAAGTAGGCTGGAGTTCCTACAATGAGCAGTTCTTC,CASSPKVGWSSYNEQFF
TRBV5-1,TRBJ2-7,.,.,TGCGCCAGCAGCTTGGCGGGGACCTACGAGCAGTACTTC,CASSLAGTYEQYF
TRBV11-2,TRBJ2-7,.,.,TGTGCCAGCAGCTTTGGGGGCTACGAGCAGTACTTC,CASSFGGYEQYF
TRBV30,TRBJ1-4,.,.,TGTGCCTGGAGCAAGAGGGGGGCAACTAATGAAAAACTGTTTTTT,CAWSKRGATNEKLFF
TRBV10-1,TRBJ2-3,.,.,TGCGCCAGCAGTGACAGGGGAGATACGCAGTATTTT,CASSDRGDTQYF
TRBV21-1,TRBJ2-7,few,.,TGTGCCAGCAGCAAGGGACAGGGCGAGCAGTACTTC,CASSKGQGEQYF
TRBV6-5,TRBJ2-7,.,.,TGTGCCAGCAGTGAAAGAGGTTCCGAGCAGTACTTC,CASSERGSEQYF
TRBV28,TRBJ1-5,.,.,TGTGCCAGCAGTTTAACGGTAAATCAGCCCCAGCATTTT,CASSLTVNQPQHF
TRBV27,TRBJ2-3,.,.,TGTGCCAGCAGCCTTGGGAGCACAGATACGCAGTATTTT,CASSLGSTDTQYF
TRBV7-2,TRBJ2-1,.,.,TGTGCCAGCAGCTTCGCGGACAGCTACAATGAGCAGTTCTTC,CASSFADSYNEQFF
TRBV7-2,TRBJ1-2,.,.,TGTGCCAGCAGCTTAGGGCAGGGATTTGGCTACACCTTC,CASSLGQGFGYTF
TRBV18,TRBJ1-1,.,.,TGTGCCAGCTCACCCTCCGGGAACACTGAAGCTTTCTTT,CASSPSGNTEAFF
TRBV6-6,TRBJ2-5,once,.,TGTGCCAGCAGTGGCGATGGGGAGACCCAGTACTTC,CASSGDGETQYF
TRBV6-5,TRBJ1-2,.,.,TGTGCCAGCCGAGGGGGGAACTATGGCTACACCTTC,CASRGGNYGYTF
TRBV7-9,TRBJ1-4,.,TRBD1,TGTGCCAGCAGCTTAGGGGACAGGGTGACTTTAAATGAAAAACTGTTTTTT,CASSLGDRVTLNEKLFF
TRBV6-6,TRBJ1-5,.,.,TGTGCCAGCAGGGATACAGGGTTCAATCAGCCCCAGCATTTT,CASRDTGFNQPQHF
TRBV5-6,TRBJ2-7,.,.,TGTGCCAGCAACTCTGGGACCTTCTACTACGAGCAGTACTTC,CASNSGTFYYEQYF
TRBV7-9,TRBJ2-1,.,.,TGTGCCAGCAGCTACGGTCTGAACGAGCAGTTCTTC,CASSYGLNEQFF
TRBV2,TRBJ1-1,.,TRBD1,TGTGCCAGCAGTCGACAGGGAACGACTGAAGCTTTCTTT,CASSRQGTTEAFF
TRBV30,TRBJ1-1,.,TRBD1,TGTGCCTGGAGTGTACTGCCAGGGGGCACTGAAGCTTTCTTT,CAWSVLPGGTEAFF
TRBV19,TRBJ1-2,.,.,TGTGCCAGTAGTATGCGAGGGGGAAACTATGGCTACACCTTC,CASSMRGGNYGYTF
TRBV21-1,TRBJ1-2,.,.,TGTGCCAGCAGCAGAGGACAGCCACTTTTCTATGGCTACACCTTC,CASSRGQPLFYGYTF
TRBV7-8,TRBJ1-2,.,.,TGTGCCAGCAGCCGAAACGAGGGCTATGGCTACACCTTC,CASSRNEGYGYTF
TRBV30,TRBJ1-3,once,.,TGTGCCTGGAGCGACAGGTCCGACACCATATATTTT,CAWSDRSDTIYF
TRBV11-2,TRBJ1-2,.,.,TGTGCCAGCAGCCCATTCGACAGACCTAACTATGGCTACACCTTC,CASSPFDRPNYGYTF
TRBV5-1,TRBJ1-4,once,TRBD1,TGCGCCAGCAGCGCGGGACAGAGTAATGAAAAACTGTTTTTT,CASSAGQSNEKLFF
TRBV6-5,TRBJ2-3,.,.,TGTGCCAGCAGTTACGTCCCGGGACCTACAGATACGCAGTATTTT,CASSYVPGPTDTQYF